This paragraph reports one T cell receptor (beta chain). The data were obtained in a study of control samples from healthy donors and cancer patients. V lost 5 bases and J lost 3, with 17 bases in between. CDR1 is LNHDA, CDR2 SQIVND, per germline (reference sequence). This CDR3 is 15 amino acids long. The method was immunoSEQ multiplex PCR; TCRdb's version includes in-frame clones alone and lacks a portion of them. The profile shows 130,000 or so clones, 90% of them singletons. The chain has TRBV19 and TRBJ2-7; D is perhaps TRBD2 (5 bases). The origin of this receptor is a middle-aged man in good health. The sequencing sample was made of blood. The CDR3: CASSDTRDHNYEQYF. CDR3 coding DNA: TGTGCCAGTAGTGATACCCGGGATCACAACTACGAGCAGTACTTC.